Below are 5 T cell receptor beta chains sequenced from a single sample in a study of OX40 agonist ivuxolimab in advanced cancers. Assay used: immunoSEQ multiplex PCR; TCRdb lists only in-frame clones, some missing. The sample records approximately 41,000 clones, approximately 87% being singletons. This sample comprised CD4+ or CD8+ T cells sorted from blood, obtained in a trial of the OX40 agonist ivuxolimab. The receptors here all came from an adult with an advanced solid tumor such as melanoma, head and neck, liver or kidney cancer.

This clone was seen only a few times. This chain joins TRBV6-5 and TRBJ2-7; a possible D gene is TRBD1 (5 bases). V was cut by 2 bases and J by 0 bases, with 11 bases left in between. CDR1 MNHEY and CDR2 SVGAGI come from the germline V gene. This CDR3 is 15 amino acids long. CDR3 DNA sequence: TGTGCCAGCAGTTACAGGACAAGCTTCTCCTACGAGCAGTACTTC. It translates to CASSYRTSFSYEQYF.

This clone was counted between two and nine times. J is TRBJ1-5 and V is TRBV7-2; no reliable D call. From germline, CDR1 is SGHTA and CDR2 FQGNSA. Trimming removed 3 bases at V and 3 bases at J, with 3 bases between. There are 12 residues in the CDR3. This CDR3 is CASSLDNQPQHF. For the CDR3, the DNA is TGTGCCAGCAGCTTGGACAATCAGCCCCAGCATTTT.

Concerning this clone itself: A junction boundary mismatches the germline segment, possibly from a read error. This CDR3 is CASSQGRLGAYEQHF. DNA for the CDR3: TGTGCCAGCAGCCAAGGGAGGCTAGGAGCCTACGAGCAGCACTTC. The genes are TRBV14 and TRBJ2-7; the D gene is possibly TRBD2 (5 bases). This CDR3 comprises 15 residues. The germline V gene encodes CDR1 SGHDN and CDR2 FVKESK.

This chain connects TRBV19 to TRBJ2-1; a weak D match, TRBD2 (6 bases). The CDR3 covers 15 residues. Deletions cut 1 base from V and 7 bases from J, with 14 bases between. From germline, CDR1 is LNHDA and CDR2 SQIVND (reference sequence). The CDR3 loop is CASSIGFGEANEQFF. CDR3 DNA: TGTGCCAGTAGTATAGGTTTCGGGGAGGCGAATGAGCAGTTCTTC.

The chain combines TRBV28 with TRBJ1-2; D gene ambiguous. Germline V gene sequence: CDR1 MDHEN, CDR2 SYDVKM. This CDR3 has 13 residues. The V gene lost 6 bases and the J gene lost 2 bases, with 10 bases spanning the gap. The CDR3 DNA follows: TGTGCCAGCAGACCCAACAGCAACTATGGCTACACCTTC. This encodes CASRPNSNYGYTF.